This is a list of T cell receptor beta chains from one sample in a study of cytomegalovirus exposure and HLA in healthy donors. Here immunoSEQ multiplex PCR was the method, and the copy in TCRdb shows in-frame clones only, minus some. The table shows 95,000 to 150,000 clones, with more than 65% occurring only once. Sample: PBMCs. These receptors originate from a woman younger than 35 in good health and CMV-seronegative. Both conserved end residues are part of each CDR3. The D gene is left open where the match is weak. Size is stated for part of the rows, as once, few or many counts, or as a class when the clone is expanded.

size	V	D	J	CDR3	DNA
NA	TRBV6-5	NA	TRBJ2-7	CASSYSGGGEDEQYF	TGTGCCAGCAGTTACTCAGGAGGGGGCGAGGACGAGCAGTACTTC
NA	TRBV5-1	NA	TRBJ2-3	CASSLSYYAVSDTQYF	TGCGCCAGCAGCTTGTCGTATTATGCGGTTTCAGATACGCAGTATTTT
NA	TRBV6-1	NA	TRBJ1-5	CASHVDRNQPQHF	TGTGCCAGCCACGTGGACAGAAATCAGCCCCAGCATTTT
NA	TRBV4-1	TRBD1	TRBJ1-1	CASSRQGTGTEAFF	TGCGCCAGCAGCCGACAGGGAACGGGGACTGAAGCTTTCTTT
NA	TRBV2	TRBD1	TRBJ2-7	CASVGTEIRYEQYF	TGTGCCAGCGTCGGGACAGAGATACGCTACGAGCAGTACTTC
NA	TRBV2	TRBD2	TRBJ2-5	CASSEAPGRAGGPQYF	TGTGCCAGCAGTGAAGCGCCGGGGAGAGCGGGGGGTCCTCAGTACTTC
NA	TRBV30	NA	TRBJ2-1	CAWSVTGNEQFF	TGTGCCTGGAGTGTGACCGGGAATGAGCAGTTCTTC
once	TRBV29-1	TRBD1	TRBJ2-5	CSVERDSEETQYF	TGCAGCGTTGAAAGGGACAGCGAAGAGACCCAGTACTTC
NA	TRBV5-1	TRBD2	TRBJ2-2	CASSLLNLAGGPTGELFF	TGCGCCAGCAGCTTGTTAAATCTAGCGGGGGGGCCTACCGGGGAGCTGTTTTTT
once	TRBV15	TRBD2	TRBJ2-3	CATSRDLGGRGTDTQYF	TGTGCCACCAGCAGAGATCTAGGCGGGAGGGGGACAGATACGCAGTATTTT
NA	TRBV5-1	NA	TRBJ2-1	CASSLTIHEQFF	TGCGCCAGCAGCTTGACTATCCATGAGCAGTTCTTC
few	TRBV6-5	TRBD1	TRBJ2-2	CASSCGGQGCTGELFF	TGTGCCAGCAGTTGCGGGGGACAGGGGTGCACCGGGGAGCTGTTTTTT
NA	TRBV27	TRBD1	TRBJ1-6	CASGRQGSMYNSPLHF	TGTGCCAGCGGACGACAGGGGAGTATGTATAATTCACCCCTCCACTTT
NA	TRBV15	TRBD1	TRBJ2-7	CATSFLPGQGYEQYF	TGTGCCACCAGCTTCCTGCCGGGACAGGGGTACGAGCAGTACTTC
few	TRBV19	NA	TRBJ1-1	CASAIGLNTEAFF	TGTGCCAGTGCTATTGGTTTGAACACTGAAGCTTTCTTT
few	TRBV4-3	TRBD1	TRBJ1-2	CASSRAGTGDDYGYTF	TGCGCCAGCAGCCGAGCCGGGACAGGGGACGACTATGGCTACACCTTC
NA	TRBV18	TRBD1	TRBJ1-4	CASSPRGTGGNEKLFF	TGTGCCAGCTCACCCAGGGGGACAGGAGGAAATGAAAAACTGTTTTTT
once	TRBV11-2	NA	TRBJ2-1	CASTAGRGPVEQFF	TGTGCCAGCACCGCTGGGCGAGGGCCAGTTGAGCAGTTCTTC
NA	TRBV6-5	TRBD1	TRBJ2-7	CASTTDRAGAYEQYF	TGTGCCAGCACCACGGACAGGGCGGGCGCCTACGAGCAGTACTTC
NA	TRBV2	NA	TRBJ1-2	CAAFRPGGYTF	TGTGCCGCCTTTCGTCCCGGTGGCTACACCTTC
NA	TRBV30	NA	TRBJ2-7	CAWGRTAEQYF	TGTGCCTGGGGGCGTACAGCCGAGCAGTACTTC
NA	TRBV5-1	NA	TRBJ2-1	CASSDGHNYNEQFF	TGCGCCAGCAGCGACGGACACAACTACAATGAGCAGTTCTTC
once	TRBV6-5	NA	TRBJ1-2	CASSEDWAGGIF	NA
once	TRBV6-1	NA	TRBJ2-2	CASSPPGVRTGELFF	TGTGCCAGCAGTCCCCCAGGGGTTAGGACCGGGGAGCTGTTTTTT
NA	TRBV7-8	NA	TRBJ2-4	CASSFGSAGKNIQYF	TGTGCCAGCAGCTTTGGGAGCGCGGGCAAAAACATTCAGTACTTC
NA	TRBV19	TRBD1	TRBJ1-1	CASGGRTGVTEAFF	TGTGCCAGTGGAGGAAGGACAGGGGTTACTGAAGCTTTCTTT